These 12 T cell receptor beta chains came from one sample sequenced in a study of blood T cell repertoires in COVID-19. Produced via immunoSEQ multiplex PCR; TCRdb's table is partial and in-frame only. The sample records fewer than 35,000 clones, around 83% being singletons. The sequencing input was peripheral blood. These receptor sequences come from a human donor in a cohort sampled during active COVID-19.

This chain uses TRBV7-2 with TRBJ2-1; 10 bases map to TRBD1. The V and J ends lost 2 bases and 8 bases, in that order; junction bases with no gene match: 3. There are 14 residues in the CDR3. Germline values: CDR1 SGHTA, CDR2 FQGNSA. As DNA, the CDR3 is TGTGCCAGCAGCTTAAGGACAGGGGGGGATGAGCAGTTCTTC. Its translation: CASSLRTGGDEQFF. The whole variable domain, remainder taken from reference TRBV7-2 and TRBJ2-1, is GAGVSQSPSNKVTEKGKDVELRCDPISGHTALYWYRQSLGQGLEFLIYFQGNSAPDKSGLPSDRFSAERTGGSVSTLTIQRTQQEDSAVYLCASSLRTGGDEQFFGPGTRLTVL.

The CDR3 spells CASSLSGTGELFF. DNA for the CDR3: TGTGCCAGCAGCCTTTCAGGAACCGGGGAGCTGTTTTTT. V is TRBV3-1 (or the pseudogene TRBV3-2) and J is TRBJ2-2; no firm D call. Germline V gene lookup returns CDR1 LGHDT and CDR2 YNNKEL (reference sequence). V was shortened by 4 bases and J by 5 bases, with 8 bases between the two germline ends. The CDR3 contains 13 residues.

V is TRBV11-3 and J is TRBJ2-3, with 8 bases aligning to TRBD2. The length of the CDR3 is 15 residues. J was trimmed by 5 bases and V by 5 bases; bases with no gene match: 9. Germline V CDR1 and CDR2: SGHNT, YENEEA. The CDR3, as DNA: TGTGCCAGCAGCCCGGGGGGGGCGCCTGTAGATACGCAGTATTTT. Encoded protein: CASSPGGAPVDTQYF.

This chain links TRBV28 with TRBJ2-7, with TRBD1 matching 7 bases. This CDR3 is built from 12 residues. J lost 5 bases, V lost 8 bases, and 6 bases had no gene match. CDR1 MDHEN and CDR2 SYDVKM come from the germline V gene. CDR3 protein: CASGRGGHEQYF. As DNA, the CDR3 is TGTGCCAGCGGGAGAGGGGGCCACGAGCAGTACTTC. Looking up the rest from reference TRBV28 and TRBJ2-7 gives the full variable domain: DVKVTQSSRYLVKRTGEKVFLECVQDMDHENMFWYRQDPGLGLRLIYFSYDVKMKEKGDIPEGYSVSREKKERFSLILESASTNQTSMYLCASGRGGHEQYFGPGTRLTVT.

The rearrangement links TRBV6-5 to TRBJ1-2; tentatively, D is TRBD1 (5 bases). This CDR3 is 15 amino acids long. With 2 bases removed from V and 8 bases from J, the gap between germline ends came to 18 bases. Germline V CDR1 and CDR2: MNHEY, SVGAGI. Here the CDR3 reads CASSYGGGGVQGYTF. The CDR3, as DNA: TGTGCCAGCAGTTACGGCGGTGGAGGGGTTCAAGGCTACACCTTC.

The chain couples TRBV5-6 to TRBJ1-4; 11 bases match TRBD1. CDR1 is SGHDT and CDR2 is YYEEEE in the germline V gene. This CDR3 has 15 residues. Losses at the gene ends were 0 bases for V and 8 bases for J; bases not matched to a gene: 3. The CDR3 here is CASSLVGTGGEKLFF. The CDR3 coding sequence is TGTGCCAGCAGCTTGGTGGGGACAGGGGGAGAAAAACTGTTTTTT.

The rearrangement uses TRBV19 and TRBJ1-1; 8 bases line up with TRBD1. V was clipped by 4 bases and J by 4 bases; unmatched bases: 2. The germline V gene has CDR1 LNHDA and CDR2 SQIVND (reference sequence). The CDR3 contains 13 residues. The CDR3 DNA follows: TGTGCCAGTAGTAAAGGACAGGGCACTGAAGCTTTCTTT. It yields the protein CASSKGQGTEAFF.

V gene TRBV2 combines with J gene TRBJ1-5, with D perhaps TRBD1 (5 bases). Germline V gene lookup returns CDR1 SNHLY and CDR2 FYNNEI. V was trimmed by 4 bases and J by 7 bases, leaving 14 bases between them. The CDR3 spans 14 residues. The CDR3 coding sequence is TGTGCCAGCAGTGTCGGGGGAAGGGAGCAGCCCCAGCATTTT. This sequence encodes CASSVGGREQPQHF. The full variable domain, with the rest looked up from reference TRBV2 and TRBJ1-5, is EPEVTQTPSHQVTQMGQEVILRCVPISNHLYFYWYRQILGQKVEFLVSFYNNEISEKSEIFDDQFSVERPDGSNFTLKIRSTKLEDSAMYFCASSVGGREQPQHFGDGTRLSIL.

This rearrangement joins TRBV19 to TRBJ1-1, with D possibly TRBD1 on 5 matching bases. The CDR3 is 14 residues long. Looked up from germline, CDR1 is LNHDA and CDR2 is SQIVND (reference sequence). The V gene lost 4 bases and the J gene lost 1 base, with 10 bases spanning the gap. The DNA of the CDR3 is TGTGCCAGTAGTACAACGGGGGAGAACACTGAAGCTTTCTTT. Its protein product is CASSTTGENTEAFF. Filled out from reference TRBV19 and TRBJ1-1, the complete variable domain reads DGGITQSPKYLFRKEGQNVTLSCEQNLNHDAMYWYRQDPGQGLRLIYYSQIVNDFQKGDIAEGYSVSREKKESFPLTVTSAQKNPTAFYLCASSTTGENTEAFFGQGTRLTVV.

This sequence joins TRBV5-4 and TRBJ2-2; tentatively, D is TRBD1 (6 bases). Trimming stripped 7 bases from V and 5 bases from J, with 12 bases between. The CDR3 contains 13 residues. Looked up from germline, CDR1 is SGHNT and CDR2 is YYREEE (reference sequence). The CDR3, as DNA: TGTGCCAGCGGCCGACAGGCAACCGGGGAGCTGTTTTTT. Its protein is CASGRQATGELFF.

This sequence joins TRBV19 and TRBJ1-2; the match to TRBD1 covers 9 bases. Germline assignment: CDR1 LNHDA and CDR2 SQIVND (reference sequence). The trim removed 5 bases at V and 6 bases at J, leaving 13 bases unmatched. The CDR3 runs 16 residues. CDR3 sequence reads: CASSPTWRTGVDGYTF. CDR3 nucleotides: TGTGCCAGTAGTCCCACTTGGCGGACAGGGGTCGATGGCTACACCTTC.

The V and J genes are TRBV6-2 or TRBV6-3 and TRBJ2-6, with TRBD1 identical over 8 bases. The V and J ends lost 6 bases and 1 base, in that order; junction bases with no gene match: 5. The CDR3 is made up of 16 amino acids. CDR1 and CDR2 from the germline V gene are MNHEY and SVGEGT. In nucleotides, the CDR3 is TGTGCCAGCAGCGCTCAGGGGGCGTCTGGGGCCAACGTCCTGACTTTC. It yields the protein CASSAQGASGANVLTF.